Included here is one TCR beta chain sequence, with context. Its antigen remains unidentified. The data derive from a study of response to subunit inactivated influenza vaccine. Study observations and caveats: The authors suggested that every seasonal influenza vaccination recruits few new T cells.

The CDR3 is made up of 15 amino acids. V was clipped by 0 bases and J by 3 bases, with 10 bases between them. From germline, CDR1 is LGHNA and CDR2 YNFKEQ. MiXCR, run by TCRdb on the RT-PCR reads, gives a single entry per CDR3 protein. Of hundreds of thousands of distinct CDR3 sequences listed, 14% are singletons. This receptor was identified in a man aged 45-65 years who received an inactivated influenza vaccine. This sample comprised PBMCs from blood, obtained 14 to 15 days before vaccination. The chain employs TRBV4-2 and TRBJ2-3; D is possibly TRBD2 (7 bases). The CDR3 nucleotides are TGTGCCAGCAGCCAAGAGGGGGGGCGAACAGATACGCAGTATTTT. As protein: CASSQEGGRTDTQYF.